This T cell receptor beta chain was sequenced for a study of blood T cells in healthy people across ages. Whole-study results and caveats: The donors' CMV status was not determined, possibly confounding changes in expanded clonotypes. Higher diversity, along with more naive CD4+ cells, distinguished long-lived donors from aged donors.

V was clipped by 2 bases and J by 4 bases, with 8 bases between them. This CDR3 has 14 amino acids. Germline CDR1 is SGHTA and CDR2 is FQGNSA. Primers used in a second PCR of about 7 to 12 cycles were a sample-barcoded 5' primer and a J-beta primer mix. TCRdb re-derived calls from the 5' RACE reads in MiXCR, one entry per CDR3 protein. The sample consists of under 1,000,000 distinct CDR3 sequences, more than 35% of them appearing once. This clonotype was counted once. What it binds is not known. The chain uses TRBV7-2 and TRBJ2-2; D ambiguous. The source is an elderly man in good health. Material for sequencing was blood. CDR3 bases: TGTGCCAGCAGCTTACTCTGGTCCACCGGGGAGCTGTTTTTT. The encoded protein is CASSLLWSTGELFF.